This T cell receptor beta chain was recovered during a study of shared clonotypes between healthy human individuals. At the level of the study: The donor pool was made up of a couple of women and three men aged 18 to 49.

This CDR3 region has 14 residues. The trim removed 1 base at V and 5 bases at J, leaving 4 bases unmatched. Germline CDR1 SGHTA, CDR2 FQGNSA. Only in-frame clones appear in the TCRdb table, and some are missing; sequencing was by immunoSEQ multiplex PCR. The sample holds around 2.1 million clones; approximately 94% are singletons and the top ten take more than 0.1%. This sequence originates from a man younger than 30 in good health. This chain joins TRBV7-2 and TRBJ1-2; the match to TRBD1 covers 7 bases. Sequencing was done on a sample of naive CD4+ T cells sorted from blood. Regarding subset: CD45RA+ positively selected. CDR3 in DNA: TGTGCCAGCAGCTTAGGCGGGACAGATTATGGCTACACCTTC. This translates into CASSLGGTDYGYTF. The whole variable domain, remainder taken from reference TRBV7-2 and TRBJ1-2, is GAGVSQSPSNKVTEKGKDVELRCDPISGHTALYWYRQSLGQGLEFLIYFQGNSAPDKSGLPSDRFSAERTGGSVSTLTIQRTQQEDSAVYLCASSLGGTDYGYTFGSGTRLTVV.